Below, 13 T cell receptor beta chains from the same sample are listed, as sequenced in a study of prognosis after radiotherapy for stage I lung cancer. It was by two-round multiplex PCR that TCR beta CDR3 was amplified from genomic DNA. Amplification during the initial PCR round employed primers specific to each TRBV and TRBJ gene. In TCRdb, the multiplex PCR reads were re-called with MiXCR into one record per CDR3 protein. In the table there are under 20,000 distinct CDR3 sequences, 40% to 55% of which are singletons. Sequencing used PBMCs, obtained before or after stereotactic body radiation therapy (not recorded which). These receptors were collected from a donor older than 45 with non-small cell lung cancer.

Remarks on this clonotype: A much larger clone differs from this one at a single base, so this may be a read error. The chain uses TRBV6-1 and TRBJ2-1; 7 bases agree with TRBD1. The CDR3 length is 10 residues. In germline, CDR1 is MNHNS, CDR2 SASEGT. The DNA for the CDR3 is TGTGCCAGCGGGACAGAGACCCATTACTTC. It yields the protein CASGTETHYF.

In this sample, this clonotype is medium-sized. The chain couples TRBV5-1 to TRBJ2-2; D ambiguous. CDR3 length equals 15 residues. Trimming took off 2 bases at V and 4 bases at J, with 12 bases between the two ends. Germline-derived CDR1 and CDR2 are SGHRS and YFSETQ. The CDR3 nucleotides read TGCGCCAGCAGCTTTGACAAAATCGGCACCGGGGAGCTGTTTTTT. Its translation is CASSFDKIGTGELFF.

There are many counts of this clonotype. The V and J genes are TRBV29-1 and TRBJ1-5; a possible D gene is TRBD1 (5 bases). The germline CDR1 and CDR2 sequences are SQVTM and ANQGSEA. This CDR3 has 13 amino acids. V was trimmed by 4 bases and J by 4 bases, leaving 11 bases between them. CDR3 sequence: CSVVTGPNQPQHF. The DNA for the CDR3 is TGCAGCGTTGTAACAGGACCAAATCAGCCCCAGCATTTT.

Notes on this clonotype: A read error may produce the germline difference seen at one junction end. The chain has TRBV5-1 and TRBJ2-1; 9 nucleotides line up with TRBD2. Germline values: CDR1 SGHRS, CDR2 YFSETQ. The CDR3 runs to 16 residues. CDR3 residues: CASSPGPAGGTHEHFF. DNA for the CDR3: TGCGCCAGCAGCCCGGGACCAGCGGGAGGAACCCATGAGCATTTCTTC.

This chain joins TRBV5-6 and TRBJ2-5; 7 positions match TRBD1. Germline V gene lookup returns CDR1 SGHDT and CDR2 YYEEEE. V was clipped by 5 bases and J by 5 bases; unmatched bases: 6. The CDR3 extends over 13 amino acids. The CDR3 DNA is TGTGCCAGCAGTACAGGGGTGTCGGAGACCCAGTACTTC. Protein product: CASSTGVSETQYF.

The chain has TRBV6-2 or TRBV6-3 and TRBJ2-1, with TRBD2 matching over 9 bases. With 7 bases clipped from V and 3 bases from J, the junction kept 13 bases outside the gene matches. The CDR3 sequence is 17 residues long. Per germline, CDR1 MNHEY and CDR2 SVGEGT. CDR3 protein: CASTHRDASGDYNEQFF. The CDR3 bases are TGTGCCAGCACCCATCGGGACGCTAGCGGGGACTACAATGAGCAGTTCTTC.

This clonotype was seen once. The chain links TRBV11-2 to TRBJ2-1, with 7 bases lining up with TRBD2. Germline V gene data show CDR1 as SGHAT and CDR2 as FQNNGV. CDR3 length: 17 residues. Unmatched junction bases numbered 14, after V lost 3 bases and J lost 6 bases. CDR3 DNA sequence: TGTGCCAGCAGCTTGTTCCTTGGGAGCGCGGGGGTCAATGAGCAGTTCTTC. This encodes CASSLFLGSAGVNEQFF.

This clonotype was counted at least ten times. This rearrangement joins TRBV7-8 to TRBJ1-1; 9 nucleotides match TRBD1. The V gene end was trimmed by 3 bases and the J gene end by 3 bases; junction bases not matched to a gene: 2. CDR1 and CDR2 (germline): SGHVS, FQNEAQ. The CDR3 length is 14 residues. In DNA form, the CDR3 reads TGTGCCAGCAGCTTGACAGGGGGTTACACTGAAGCTTTCTTT. The encoded protein is CASSLTGGYTEAFF.

This clonotype was counted at least ten times. The chain carries TRBV5-8 and TRBJ1-6; 7 nucleotides agree with TRBD1. V lost 5 bases, J lost 14 bases, and 16 bases stayed unmatched. CDR3 length: 15 residues. Germline CDR1 and CDR2: SGHTS and YDEGEE. This CDR3 reads CASRRQPDRPGALHF. CDR3 DNA sequence: TGTGCCAGCAGACGACAGCCGGACAGGCCCGGAGCCCTCCACTTT.

As to this clonotype: This may be a read error: a much more frequent sequence differs by one nucleotide. The rearrangement uses TRBV5-4 and TRBJ2-1, with D possibly being TRBD2 (6 bases). Germline CDR1 SGHNT, CDR2 YYREEE (reference sequence). The CDR3 runs to 16 residues. The V gene lost 4 bases and the J gene lost 1 base, with 15 bases spanning the gap. CDR3 residues: CASSLGHSGSYNEQFF. CDR3 DNA: TGTGCCAGCAGCCTGGGCCATAGCGGTTCCTACAATGAGCAGTTCTTC. Based on the CDR3 plus reference TRBV5-4 and TRBJ2-1, the full variable domain is ETGVTQSPTHLIKTRGQQVTLRCSSQSGHNTVSWYQQALGQGPQFIFQYYREEENGRGNFPPRFSGLQFPNYSSELNVNALELDDSALYLCASSLGHSGSYNEQFFGPGTRLTVL.

This clonotype was seen many times. The genes are TRBV5-1 and TRBJ2-5; D might be TRBD1 (6 bases). Germline CDR1 and CDR2: SGHRS and YFSETQ. The CDR3 has 15 amino acids. Trimming took 0 bases from V and 9 from J, leaving 18 bases between them. The CDR3 DNA follows: TGCGCCAGCAGCTTGGACCAGGGGCCCCAATGGGCCCAGTACTTC. This translates into CASSLDQGPQWAQYF.

V is TRBV20-1 and J is TRBJ2-3; tentative D call: TRBD1 (5 bases). The CDR3 loop spans 13 amino acids. Germline-derived CDR1 and CDR2 are DFQATT and SNEGSKA (reference sequence). V gave up 2 bases and J gave up 7 bases, with 13 bases separating them. This chain's CDR3 is CSARSTGANTQYF. CDR3 bases: TGCAGTGCTAGATCAACAGGAGCTAATACGCAGTATTTT.

This clonotype was recorded many times. The gene calls are TRBV9 and TRBJ2-2; weak D call: TRBD1 (6 bases). Germline V gene data show CDR1 as SGDLS and CDR2 as YYNGEE. Trimming pared 2 bases from V and 5 bases from J, leaving 7 bases between. The CDR3 has 13 amino acids. CDR3 nucleotides: TGTGCCAGCAGCGTCAGGGGAACCGGGGAGCTGTTTTTT. It specifies CASSVRGTGELFF.